This record concerns one T cell receptor (beta chain) sequence. The data stem from a study of T cell clonotyping in hematopoietic cell transplantation. Recipient blood drawn about 28 days pretransplant and days 30, 100, 180 after. The assay was immunoSEQ multiplex PCR, and TCRdb's table has in-frame clones only and misses some. The table lists around 4,800 clones, around 20% of them singletons. Germline V CDR1 and CDR2: GTSNPN, SVGIG (reference sequence). This CDR3 has 16 amino acids. Between the trimmed V and J ends, which lost 1 base and 0 bases, there was a span of 13 bases. The TCR was taken from a male patient in his late teens or twenties who had an allogeneic stem cell transplant, so the T cells may come from the graft donor. Some clones in this sample may be carry-over from other donors' samples. Sequences were derived from PBMCs, sampled 180 days after allogeneic stem cell transplant. This chain connects TRBV30 to TRBJ1-5; no firm D call. This CDR3 reads CAWSELPVHSNQPQHF. The CDR3 region has the DNA TGTGCCTGGAGTGAACTACCGGTCCATAGCAATCAGCCCCAGCATTTT.